The T cell receptor (beta chain) under discussion was sequenced for a study of T cells in Graves' hyperthyroidism and ophthalmopathy. Study-wide points: Appearing also in blood were most of the thyroid clonotypes expanded above 0.001.

RNA transcripts provided the source from which TCR beta CDR3 regions were amplified. The HTBI primer set drove a first-round RT-PCR of the TCR CDR3. TCRdb processed the multiplex PCR reads anew with MiXCR; each CDR3 protein has one entry. The table has some 580,000 distinct CDR3 sequences, approximately 15% seen once; the top ten hold more than 3%. This clonotype was observed a handful of times. Its antigen is not identified. The clonotype was recovered from a woman in her thirties or forties with Graves' ophthalmopathy. Sequencing was performed on blood.

The CDR3 region is CASSQVALAANEQFF. The CDR3 nucleotides are TGTGCCAGCAGCCAAGTGGCCCTAGCGGCCAATGAGCAGTTCTTC. The V gene is TRBV3-1, the J gene TRBJ2-1; 7 bases match TRBD2. Trimming took 1 base from V and 6 from J; bases not matched to a gene: 6. CDR3 length: 15 amino acids. Germline CDR1 reads LGHDT; CDR2 reads YNNKEL (reference sequence).